These 7 T cell receptor beta chains share one sample of origin, sequenced in a study of Graves' ophthalmopathy and Graves' hyperthyroidism. Amplifying from RNA transcripts, the study obtained TCR beta CDR3 regions. First-round RT-PCR employed HTBI primers, with a second-round multiplex PCR after it. TCRdb re-called the multiplex PCR reads with MiXCR, one entry per CDR3 protein. The profile shows approximately 410,000 distinct CDR3 sequences, approximately 15% of them singletons. The sample comprised peripheral blood. The receptors stem from a woman between 18 and 29 years old with stable Graves' hyperthyroidism.

This clonotype turned up a few times. The V call is TRBV14, the J call TRBJ2-2; D call uncertain. The CDR3 spans 12 residues. Trimming left V 1 base short and J 8 bases short, with 5 bases between. The germline gives CDR1 SGHDN, CDR2 FVKESK. The CDR3 DNA follows: TGTGCCAGCAGCCAAGGGCGAGGGGAGCTGTTTTTT. Translating gives CASSQGRGELFF.

To note about this clonotype: A much bigger clone sits one base away, suggesting this may be a read error. J is TRBJ1-6 and V is TRBV25-1, with a possible D match to TRBD1 (5 bases). Germline CDR1 MGHDK, CDR2 SYGVNS. The ends were cut back, 3 bases at V and 10 bases at J, with 16 bases in the middle. The CDR3 is 15 amino acids. CDR3 residues: CASSDWNPGYSPLHF. CDR3 nucleotide sequence: TGTGCCAGCAGTGATTGGAATCCAGGGTACTCACCCCTCCACTTT.

The sample holds many counts of this clonotype. The CDR3 loop reads CASIRGRRADTEAFF. CDR3 DNA sequence: TGTGCCAGCATCAGGGGGCGGAGGGCGGACACTGAAGCTTTCTTT. The chain carries TRBV2 and TRBJ1-1; 8 positions match TRBD1. Germline CDR1 is SNHLY and CDR2 is FYNNEI. This CDR3 contains 15 residues. Trimming at V came to 7 bases and at J to 3 bases, leaving 10 bases not matched to a gene.

This clonotype was observed a few times. A junction end diverges from the germline sequence, so it may reflect a read error. The chain has TRBV6-2 or TRBV6-3 and TRBJ2-2; TRBD1 matches at 8 bases. CDR1 and CDR2 from the germline V gene are MNHEY and SVGEGT. The CDR3 is 14 amino acids. Here the CDR3 reads CANRGQGYTGELCF. The CDR3 coding sequence is TGTGCCAACAGAGGACAGGGTTACACCGGGGAGCTGTGTTTT.

This clonotype was counted many times. Here the CDR3 DNA reads TGCAGTGCTAGAGGCTTTGGGCAGGGGCCCGTTGAGCAGTACTTC. Protein sequence: CSARGFGQGPVEQYF. The chain couples TRBV20-1 to TRBJ2-7, with D perhaps matching TRBD1 (6 bases). CDR3 length: 15 residues. The germline V gene has CDR1 DFQATT and CDR2 SNEGSKA (reference sequence). V lost 1 base to trimming and J lost 7 bases, with 20 bases between them.

The rearrangement uses TRBV2 and TRBJ1-2; maybe TRBD1 (5 bases). Trimming shortened V by 5 bases and J by 4 bases, and 14 bases separated the two germline ends. The germline CDR1 and CDR2 sequences are SNHLY and FYNNEI. The CDR3 totals 14 residues. The CDR3 DNA reads TGTGCCAGCAGTTGGGACTCGGAATTCTATGGCTACACCTTC. This encodes CASSWDSEFYGYTF.

At least ten counts were recorded for this clonotype. V and J are TRBV25-1 and TRBJ2-5; D call uncertain. The CDR3 loop spans 14 amino acids. Trimming took off 8 bases at V and 5 bases at J, with 18 bases between the two ends. CDR1 and CDR2 from the germline V gene are MGHDK and SYGVNS. CDR3 sequence: CASSDGTLAETQYF. CDR3 DNA: TGTGCCAGCTCGGATGGCACCCTTGCCGAGACCCAGTACTTC.